The 20 T cell receptor beta chains presented below share a single source sample, sequenced in a study of blood T cell repertoires in COVID-19. Clones were read by immunoSEQ multiplex PCR, and TCRdb kept only the in-frame ones, dropping some. Altogether 200,000 to 250,000 clones are present, about 80% being singletons, with the ten largest covering approximately 4.9%. Sequencing was done on a sample of PBMCs or T cells enriched from blood (not recorded which). These receptors originate from a woman in her 50s who had been exposed to COVID-19.

V usage is TRBV10-3 and J usage is TRBJ1-5, with 7 positions matching TRBD1. The ends lost 6 bases at V and 3 bases at J; junction bases unmatched: 5. Germline CDR1 reads ENHRY; CDR2 reads SYGVKD. There are 14 residues in the CDR3. The DNA for the CDR3 is TGTGCCATCAGGGGGGACAGTTTCAATCAGCCCCAGCATTTT. Amino acid sequence: CAIRGDSFNQPQHF.

J is TRBJ2-7 and V is TRBV6-5; 7 nucleotides line up with TRBD2. Germline loops: CDR1 MNHEY, CDR2 SVGAGI. Unmatched junction bases numbered 4, after V lost 11 bases and J lost 0 bases. There are 12 residues in the CDR3. The CDR3 protein is CAARGNSYEQYF. CDR3 sequence (DNA): TGTGCCGCGCGGGGGAACTCCTACGAGCAGTACTTC.

The rearrangement uses TRBV12-3 or TRBV12-4 and TRBJ1-2; tentatively, D is TRBD1 (6 bases). Trimming took off 6 bases at V and 4 bases at J, with 12 bases between the two ends. This CDR3 contains 13 residues. For the CDR3, the DNA is TGTGCCAGCAGCTCGGGACATTCCTATGGCTACACCTTC. Amino acid sequence: CASSSGHSYGYTF.

A word on this clone: The same CDR3 also results from other DNA sequences found in this sample. This chain uses TRBV20-1 with TRBJ2-2, with D maybe TRBD2 (5 bases). V gave up 6 bases and J gave up 5 bases, with 7 bases separating them. This CDR3 has 11 amino acids. Germline V gene data show CDR1 as DFQATT and CDR2 as SNEGSKA (reference sequence). CDR3 in amino acids: CSATGTGELFF. CDR3 DNA sequence: TGCAGTGCAACGGGAACCGGGGAGCTGTTTTTT.

The V and J genes are TRBV5-4 and TRBJ1-1; no firm D call. The CDR3 is 12 amino acids. V was clipped by 3 bases and J by 3 bases, with 6 bases between them. Germline CDR1 is SGHNT and CDR2 is YYREEE (reference sequence). The CDR3 nucleotides read TGTGCCAGCAGCTCCCTCGACACTGAAGCTTTCTTT. Translated: CASSSLDTEAFF.

A few counts support this clone. J is TRBJ2-5 and V is TRBV28; 8 bases align to TRBD2. CDR3 size: 15 residues. With V trimmed by 6 bases and J by 7 bases, 13 bases remained unmatched. Germline V gene lookup returns CDR1 MDHEN and CDR2 SYDVKM. The CDR3 sequence: CASRSTSVGGGTQYF. The CDR3 bases are TGTGCCAGCAGGTCGACTAGCGTGGGGGGAGGGACCCAGTACTTC.

CDR3 DNA sequence: TGTGCCAGCAGGGCGACAGGGGAATTTGGCGAAAAACTGTTTTTT. Protein product: CASRATGEFGEKLFF. The J gene is TRBJ1-4, the V gene TRBV2, with 8 bases aligning to TRBD1. This CDR3 spans 15 amino acids. V gave up 6 bases and J gave up 8 bases; unmatched junction bases: 11. Germline lookup yields CDR1 SNHLY and CDR2 FYNNEI.

The chain has TRBV15 and TRBJ1-3; D might be TRBD1 (5 bases). The CDR3 spans 17 residues. Germline V gene sequence: CDR1 LNHNV, CDR2 YYDKDF (reference sequence). Trimming pared 0 bases from V and 0 bases from J, leaving 12 bases between. The DNA for the CDR3 is TGTGCCACCAGCAGAGATCGGACACTCCGCTCTGGAAACACCATATATTTT. Protein: CATSRDRTLRSGNTIYF.

The chain combines TRBV24-1 with TRBJ2-3, with D perhaps TRBD2 (6 bases). The CDR3 contains 14 residues. CDR1 and CDR2 from the germline V gene are KGHDR and SFDVKD. The V end lost 4 bases, the J end lost 4 bases, and 11 bases lay between the germline ends. The CDR3 spells CATSDPTGADTQYF. In DNA form, the CDR3 reads TGTGCCACCAGTGACCCCACGGGGGCAGATACGCAGTATTTT.

The chain combines TRBV5-6 with TRBJ1-2; 8 bases are shared with TRBD1. CDR1 is SGHDT, CDR2 YYEEEE, per germline. The CDR3 is made up of 17 amino acids. V lost 4 bases to trimming and J lost 4 bases; unmatched junction nucleotides: 15. CDR3 nucleotide sequence: TGTGCCAGCAGCCGACGGACAGGGCCCGCGGGTGGCTATGGCTACACCTTC. Its translation: CASSRRTGPAGGYGYTF.

The chain has TRBV6-2 or TRBV6-3 and TRBJ1-5; D perhaps matches TRBD1 (5 bases). Germline CDR1 is MNHEY and CDR2 is SVGEGT. The CDR3 is made up of 14 amino acids. V lost 1 base, J lost 4 bases, and 8 bases lay in between. The CDR3 protein is CASSYWQGNQPQHF. The CDR3 region has the DNA TGTGCCAGCAGTTACTGGCAGGGTAATCAGCCCCAGCATTTT.

The genes are TRBV28 and TRBJ1-5; 7 bases line up with TRBD1. The junction had 12 bases not matched to a gene; V was cut back by 10 bases and J by 6 bases. This CDR3 is built from 14 residues. Germline CDR1 is MDHEN and CDR2 is SYDVKM. The CDR3 DNA follows: TGTGCCACAGAGCAGGGGGGTCAGGGTCAGCCCCAGCATTTT. Translation gives CATEQGGQGQPQHF.

In DNA, the CDR3 is TGTGCCAGTAGTATTTCAAGGGGCGATGGCTATGGCTACACCTTC. Translated, it gives CASSISRGDGYGYTF. The chain couples TRBV19 to TRBJ1-2; D possibly corresponds to TRBD1 (5 bases). The CDR3 totals 15 residues. Germline V gene data show CDR1 as LNHDA and CDR2 as SQIVND (reference sequence). The V end was cut by 3 bases, the J end by 4 bases, with 15 bases between.

The J gene is TRBJ2-1, the V gene TRBV21-1; the D call in the table, TRBD2, was not verified against the DNA. TRBV21-1 is termed a pseudogene. This CDR3 spans 18 amino acids. CDR3 protein: CASSKAGTSGGIYNEQFF. The DNA for the CDR3 is TGTGCCAGCAGCAAAGCCGGGACTAGCGGGGGGATTTACAATGAGCAGTTCTTC.

The V gene is TRBV18, the J gene TRBJ1-5, with D unresolved. CDR1 KGHSH and CDR2 LQKENI come from the germline V gene. This CDR3 spans 12 amino acids. V was trimmed by 2 bases and J by 10 bases, leaving 9 bases between them. In nucleotides, the CDR3 is TGTGCCAGCTCACCAAATTCAGGTCCCCAGCATTTT. Its translation: CASSPNSGPQHF.

J is TRBJ1-2 and V is TRBV4-3; 8 positions match TRBD1. The CDR3 has 15 residues. Germline V gives CDR1 LGHNA, CDR2 YSLEER. The junction had 7 bases not matched to a gene; V was cut back by 4 bases and J by 3 bases. The CDR3 is CASSPGQARDYGYTF. DNA of the CDR3: TGCGCCAGCAGCCCGGGACAGGCTAGGGACTATGGCTACACCTTC.

The chain carries TRBV5-6 and TRBJ2-3, with TRBD1 matching over 11 bases. The J segment lost 5 bases and the V segment lost 4 bases, leaving 6 bases of the junction unmatched. Germline-derived CDR1 and CDR2 are SGHDT and YYEEEE. CDR3 length: 15 amino acids. CDR3 nucleotide sequence: TGTGCCAGCAGCCCCGGGACAGGGGGAGGAGATACGCAGTATTTT. This gives the protein CASSPGTGGGDTQYF.

The chain uses TRBV7-2 and TRBJ1-1; D unresolved. V was trimmed by 6 bases and J by 5 bases, leaving 13 bases between them. Germline V CDR1 and CDR2: SGHTA, FQGNSA. This CDR3 is built from 13 residues. The CDR3 spells CASRTGLLTEAFF. In DNA form, the CDR3 reads TGTGCCAGCAGGACGGGTCTGCTGACTGAAGCTTTCTTT.

The gene calls are TRBV6-5 and TRBJ2-7; no clear D gene. Germline CDR1 is MNHEY and CDR2 is SVGAGI. This CDR3 comprises 14 residues. V shed 4 bases and J shed 2 bases, with 12 bases lying between them. The CDR3 region is CASSSILKPYEQYF. DNA of the CDR3: TGTGCCAGCAGTTCCATCCTCAAGCCCTACGAGCAGTACTTC.

V and J are TRBV28 and TRBJ1-6, with D tentatively TRBD1 (5 bases). With 7 bases removed from V and 8 bases from J, the gap between germline ends came to 9 bases. CDR3 length: 12 residues. Germline V gene sequence: CDR1 MDHEN, CDR2 SYDVKM. For the CDR3, the DNA is TGTGCCAGCAAGGGGTTCCATTCACCCCTCCACTTT. Residues: CASKGFHSPLHF.